This TCR beta chain was profiled in a study of identical twins. With template switching, a universal primer site was added, and the cDNA carried unique molecular identifiers. TCRdb fed the 5' RACE reads into MiXCR, producing one record per CDR3 protein. The data hold 300,000 to 400,000 distinct CDR3 sequences, with around an eighth observed a single time. The CDR3 totals 13 residues. Trimming cost V 7 bases and J 4 bases, with 13 bases left between them. The germline gives CDR1 MNHEY, CDR2 SMNVEV (reference sequence). The same sample was also studied in work on yellow fever vaccine responses in identical twins.

This sequence originates from a woman aged 18-30 years in good health. The specimen was CD8+ T cells sorted from blood. The chain joins TRBV27 to TRBJ1-2; TRBD1 is a possible D gene (5 bases). The CDR3 is CASTGGLGYGYTF. The CDR3 nucleotides are TGTGCCAGCACCGGGGGATTGGGCTATGGCTACACCTTC.